Shown below are 28 T cell receptor beta chains from a single sample sequenced in a study of cytomegalovirus exposure and HLA in healthy donors. The PCR employed 60 Vbeta primers together with 13 Jbeta primers. The assay was immunoSEQ multiplex PCR, and TCRdb's table has in-frame clones only and misses some. The table has over 130,000 clones, approximately 80% seen once. Sequenced: PBMCs. The origin of the receptors is a male donor in good health and CMV-seronegative.

This clone was observed a few times. The rearrangement joins TRBV27 to TRBJ2-1; the D is unclear. Germline loops: CDR1 MNHEY, CDR2 SMNVEV (reference sequence). CDR3 length: 14 amino acids. V was pared by 5 bases and J by 0 bases, with 8 bases between. Here the CDR3 reads CASSDTSSYNEQFF. CDR3 DNA sequence: TGTGCCAGCAGTGACACCAGCTCCTACAATGAGCAGTTCTTC.

V is TRBV30 and J is TRBJ2-6, with D tentatively TRBD2 (5 bases). This CDR3 comprises 15 residues. Germline V CDR1 and CDR2: GTSNPN, SVGIG (reference sequence). CDR3: CILPAGHSGANVLTF. In DNA, the CDR3 is TGTATCCTCCCCGCGGGCCACTCTGGGGCCAACGTCCTGACTTTC.

The CDR3 nucleotides read TGTGCCAGCAGGCCAGGGATGGGAAGCAATCAGCCCCAGCATTTT. Amino acid sequence: CASRPGMGSNQPQHF. The chain combines TRBV2 with TRBJ1-5, with D possibly being TRBD1 (5 bases). Deletions cut 6 bases from V and 1 base from J, with 13 bases between. This CDR3 has 15 residues. Germline V lookup: CDR1 SNHLY, CDR2 FYNNEI.

The chain employs TRBV18 and TRBJ2-1; 15 bases are a match to TRBD2. Trimming cost V 6 bases and J 4 bases; bases outside gene matches: 1. The CDR3 totals 15 residues. Germline-derived CDR1 and CDR2 are KGHSH and LQKENI. The CDR3 loop reads CASSGTSGRYNEQFF. The CDR3 nucleotides read TGTGCCAGCTCCGGGACTAGCGGGAGGTACAATGAGCAGTTCTTC.

Turning to this clone: This same CDR3 is encoded by further DNA sequences in the sample. The CDR3 protein is CASSRETQYF. The CDR3, as DNA: TGTGCCAGCAGCCGAGAGACCCAGTACTTC. This chain joins TRBV7-9 and TRBJ2-5; no definite D call. V lost 5 bases, J lost 4 bases, and 2 bases lay in between. The V gene's germline CDR1 is SEHNR and CDR2 FQNEAQ (reference sequence). CDR3 length: 10 residues.

The chain employs TRBV5-6 and TRBJ1-2; no clear D. V was pared by 2 bases and J by 4 bases, with 6 bases between. The CDR3 runs to 12 residues. The germline gives CDR1 SGHDT, CDR2 YYEEEE. Here the CDR3 reads CASSLTVYGYTF. The CDR3 DNA follows: TGTGCCAGCAGCTTAACAGTCTATGGCTACACCTTC.

The V call is TRBV6-7, the J call TRBJ1-3; TRBD1 is a possible D gene (5 bases). TRBV6-7 is an open reading frame, and its role is uncertain. This CDR3 contains 17 residues. V was trimmed by 6 bases and J by 0 bases, leaving 18 bases between them. The CDR3 reads CASRTNLRVVSGNTIYF. The CDR3 region has the DNA TGTGCCAGCAGGACCAATCTCAGGGTAGTCTCTGGAAACACCATATATTTT.

This clone was seen more than once but under ten times. V is TRBV4-3 and J is TRBJ1-4; tentative D call: TRBD1 (6 bases). CDR3 length equals 15 residues. Germline-derived CDR1 and CDR2 are LGHNA and YSLEER. Trimming left V 4 bases short and J 5 bases short, with 14 bases between. CDR3 sequence: CASSPQGPMNEKLFF. DNA of the CDR3: TGCGCCAGCAGCCCCCAGGGGCCAATGAATGAAAAACTGTTTTTT.

The rearrangement joins TRBV27 to TRBJ2-1; D is undetermined. V lost 4 bases and J 0 bases, leaving 7 bases between the germline ends. The germline V gene has CDR1 MNHEY and CDR2 SMNVEV (reference sequence). The CDR3 has 14 amino acids. Written as DNA, the CDR3 is TGTGCCAGCAGTTCCGAGAGCTCCTACAATGAGCAGTTCTTC. It is translated as CASSSESSYNEQFF.

The CDR3 bases are TGTGCCTGGAGTGGGGGCCTTGGCACAGATACGCAGTATTTT. Translation gives CAWSGGLGTDTQYF. The gene calls are TRBV30 and TRBJ2-3; a possible D gene is TRBD1 (5 bases). Trimming cost V 1 base and J 1 base, with 9 bases left between them. This CDR3 is built from 14 residues. Germline values: CDR1 GTSNPN, CDR2 SVGIG (reference sequence).

The rearrangement joins TRBV4-1 to TRBJ2-7; TRBD2 agrees at 9 bases. From germline, CDR1 is MGHRA and CDR2 YSYEKL. CDR3 length: 18 residues. The V gene end was trimmed by 2 bases and the J gene end by 3 bases; junction bases not matched to a gene: 14. This chain's CDR3 is CASSQLKPGLLAGYEQYF. The CDR3 nucleotides are TGCGCCAGCAGCCAACTTAAACCGGGACTACTAGCGGGCTACGAGCAGTACTTC.

The V call is TRBV6-5, the J call TRBJ2-7, with D unresolved. Deletions cut 6 bases from V and 2 bases from J, with 14 bases between. This CDR3 region has 14 residues. Germline V CDR1 and CDR2: MNHEY, SVGAGI. The CDR3: CASSLRGTTYEQYF. As DNA, the CDR3 is TGTGCCAGCAGCCTCCGAGGAACTACCTACGAGCAGTACTTC.

The V gene is TRBV28, the J gene TRBJ1-1; 7 bases align to TRBD1. The CDR3 extends over 13 amino acids. V gave up 6 bases and J gave up 3 bases; unmatched junction bases: 4. Germline V CDR1 and CDR2: MDHEN, SYDVKM. CDR3 nucleotide sequence: TGTGCCAGCAGGTACAGGGGTGACACTGAAGCTTTCTTT. It yields the protein CASRYRGDTEAFF.

This chain joins TRBV5-6 and TRBJ2-7; D might be TRBD2 (5 bases). Trimming left V 4 bases short and J 0 bases short, with 8 bases between. Germline CDR1 SGHDT, CDR2 YYEEEE. The length of the CDR3 is 13 residues. CDR3 coding DNA: TGTGCCAGCAGCCTACGGGGCTCCTACGAGCAGTACTTC. Amino acid sequence: CASSLRGSYEQYF.

This sequence joins TRBV19 and TRBJ2-3; no firm D call. Trimming shortened V by 6 bases and J by 6 bases, and 7 bases separated the two germline ends. Per the germline V gene, CDR1 is LNHDA and CDR2 is SQIVND (reference sequence). There are 11 residues in the CDR3. CDR3 in DNA: TGTGCCAGTAGGTCCGGGGATACGCAGTATTTT. It is translated as CASRSGDTQYF.

The chain is built from TRBV29-1 and TRBJ1-2, with D possibly being TRBD1 (5 bases). The ends were cut back, 6 bases at V and 4 bases at J, with 18 bases in the middle. CDR3 size: 14 residues. The germline gives CDR1 SQVTM, CDR2 ANQGSEA. CDR3 region: CSVTLGGVGYGYTF. For the CDR3, the DNA is TGCAGCGTGACCCTTGGGGGGGTTGGCTATGGCTACACCTTC.

About this clone itself: No conserved phenylalanine or tryptophan is present at the end of the CDR3, so a read error is the likely explanation. No DNA is shown, since the ends of the CDR3 on it are uncertain; the CDR3 is the one TCRdb lists. The chain's CDR3 is CARDEGGHRTSPCP. The chain combines TRBV5-1 with TRBJ2-7; the D call in the table, TRBD2, was not verified against the DNA. Per germline, CDR1 SGHRS and CDR2 YFSETQ. Including both end residues, the CDR3 is 14 amino acids long.

This chain links TRBV29-1 with TRBJ2-5; D unclear. Germline CDR1 is SQVTM and CDR2 is ANQGSEA. This CDR3 comprises 11 residues. The V end was cut by 7 bases, the J end by 9 bases, with 15 bases between. CDR3 coding DNA: TGCAGCGCCAATTCGCCCCCGGCCCAGTACTTC. Its translation: CSANSPPAQYF.

V is TRBV5-8 and J is TRBJ2-7; 10 nucleotides line up with TRBD1. The junction had 8 bases not matched to a gene; V was cut back by 4 bases and J by 4 bases. The CDR3 length is 15 residues. In germline, CDR1 is SGHTS, CDR2 YDEGEE. The CDR3 loop reads CASSLTGGYLYEQYF. DNA of the CDR3: TGTGCCAGCAGCCTGACAGGGGGCTACTTGTACGAGCAGTACTTC.

This clone has only a few counts. V usage is TRBV7-9 and J usage is TRBJ1-1; TRBD1 might be the D (6 bases). Between the trimmed V and J ends, which lost 2 bases and 1 base, there was a span of 11 bases. Germline CDR1 and CDR2: SEHNR and FQNEAQ (reference sequence). The CDR3 is 15 amino acids. As DNA, the CDR3 is TGTGCCAGCAGCTTAAGCGGCAGGGGGAACACTGAAGCTTTCTTT. This codes for CASSLSGRGNTEAFF.

This sequence joins TRBV9 and TRBJ2-3, with 9 nucleotides matching TRBD2. V lost 0 bases and J lost 1; bases outside the gene matches: 6. The V gene's germline CDR1 is SGDLS and CDR2 YYNGEE. The CDR3 has 17 amino acids. CDR3: CASSVAGSGSGTDTQYF. The CDR3 region has the DNA TGTGCCAGCAGCGTAGCCGGTAGCGGGAGTGGCACAGATACGCAGTATTTT.

The chain has TRBV6-7 and TRBJ1-1; D is perhaps TRBD1 (6 bases). TRBV6-7 falls under the ORF class, with uncertain function. The CDR3 contains 19 residues. V was pared by 0 bases and J by 5 bases, with 25 bases between. In nucleotides, the CDR3 is TGTGCCAGCAGTTACTCCTACCCGACGAGGCGGGGGGCGTGTACTGAAGCTTTCTTT. Translation: CASSYSYPTRRGACTEAFF.

The table lists this clone with a count of one. The chain links TRBV9 to TRBJ2-1, with a tentative D call TRBD2 (6 bases). The CDR3 has 17 amino acids. Deletions cut 4 bases from V and 5 bases from J, with 22 bases between. Looked up from germline, CDR1 is SGDLS and CDR2 is YYNGEE. Here the CDR3 reads CASSLKRGGAPDNEQFF. The CDR3 nucleotides are TGTGCCAGCAGCCTCAAACGGGGCGGGGCGCCCGACAATGAGCAGTTCTTC. Using reference TRBV9 and TRBJ2-1 for the parts outside the CDR3, the full variable domain is DSGVTQTPKHLITATGQRVTLRCSPRSGDLSVYWYQQSLDQGLQFLIQYYNGEERAKGNILERFSAQQFPDLHSELNLSSLELGDSALYFCASSLKRGGAPDNEQFFGPGTRLTVL.

The chain couples TRBV5-5 to TRBJ1-2; D remains unclear. The V gene lost 0 bases and the J gene lost 3 bases, with 12 bases spanning the gap. The CDR3 extends over 15 amino acids. CDR1 is SGHKS and CDR2 is YYEKEE in the germline V gene (reference sequence). The CDR3 here is CASSLADYRYYGYTF. The CDR3 nucleotides are TGTGCCAGCAGCTTGGCCGATTACAGATACTATGGCTACACCTTC.

This clone was detected once. The CDR3 bases are TGCGCCCCTCCGGGACAGGGGAATGAGCAGTTCTTC. Amino acid sequence: CAPPGQGNEQFF. This chain connects TRBV10-1 to TRBJ2-1; 10 nucleotides line up with TRBD1. Trimming removed 11 bases from V and 7 bases from J; junction bases left unmatched: 5. Per the germline V gene, CDR1 is WNHNN and CDR2 is SYGVQD (reference sequence). The CDR3 has 12 residues.

CDR3 DNA sequence: TGTGCCAGCAGTATATGGGAGGGCCGTTACACCGGGGAGCTGTTTTTT. Protein sequence: CASSIWEGRYTGELFF. The chain recombines TRBV2 with TRBJ2-2, with 7 positions matching TRBD2. Germline V gives CDR1 SNHLY, CDR2 FYNNEI. The CDR3 totals 16 residues. Trimming cost V 5 bases and J 3 bases; bases outside gene matches: 9.

The genes are TRBV5-4 and TRBJ1-6; D is uncertain. The CDR3 is 15 residues long. CDR1 and CDR2 from the germline V gene are SGHNT and YYREEE (reference sequence). Trimming stripped 7 bases from V and 7 bases from J, with 18 bases between. As DNA, the CDR3 is TGTGCCAGCGTACCTTTGGTTCGCGAAAATTCACCCCTCCACTTT. This gives the protein CASVPLVRENSPLHF.

CDR3 bases: TGTGCCTGGCCGGGACTAGCGGGAGATACGCAGTATTTT. Its translation is CAWPGLAGDTQYF. The rearrangement links TRBV30 to TRBJ2-3, with 12 bases fitting TRBD2. V trimming: 5 bases; J trimming: 5 bases; junction bases outside the gene matches: 2. CDR1 and CDR2 (germline): GTSNPN, SVGIG (reference sequence). The length of the CDR3 is 13 residues. Full variable domain (remainder filled in from reference TRBV30 and TRBJ2-3): SQTIHQWPATLVQPVGSPLSLECTVEGTSNPNLYWYRQAAGRGLQLLFYSVGIGQISSEVPQNLSASRPQDRQFILSSKKLLLSDSGFYLCAWPGLAGDTQYFGPGTRLTVL.